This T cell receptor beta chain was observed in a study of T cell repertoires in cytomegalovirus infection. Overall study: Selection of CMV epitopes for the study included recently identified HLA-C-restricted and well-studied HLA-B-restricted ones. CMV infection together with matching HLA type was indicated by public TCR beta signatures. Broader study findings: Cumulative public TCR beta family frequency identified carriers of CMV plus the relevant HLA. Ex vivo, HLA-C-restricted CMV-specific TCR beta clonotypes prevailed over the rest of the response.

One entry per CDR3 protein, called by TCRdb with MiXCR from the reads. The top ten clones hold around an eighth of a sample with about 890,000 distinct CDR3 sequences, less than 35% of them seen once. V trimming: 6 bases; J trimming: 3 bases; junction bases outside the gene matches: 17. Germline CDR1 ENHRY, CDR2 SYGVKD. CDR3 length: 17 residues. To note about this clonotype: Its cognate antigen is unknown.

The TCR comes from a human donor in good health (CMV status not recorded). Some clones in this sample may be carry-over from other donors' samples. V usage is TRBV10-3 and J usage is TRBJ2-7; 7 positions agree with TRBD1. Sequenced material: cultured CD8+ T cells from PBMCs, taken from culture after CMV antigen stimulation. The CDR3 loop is CAIRVGDSTVRGYEQYF. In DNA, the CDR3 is TGTGCCATCAGAGTTGGGGACAGTACGGTCCGAGGCTACGAGCAGTACTTC.